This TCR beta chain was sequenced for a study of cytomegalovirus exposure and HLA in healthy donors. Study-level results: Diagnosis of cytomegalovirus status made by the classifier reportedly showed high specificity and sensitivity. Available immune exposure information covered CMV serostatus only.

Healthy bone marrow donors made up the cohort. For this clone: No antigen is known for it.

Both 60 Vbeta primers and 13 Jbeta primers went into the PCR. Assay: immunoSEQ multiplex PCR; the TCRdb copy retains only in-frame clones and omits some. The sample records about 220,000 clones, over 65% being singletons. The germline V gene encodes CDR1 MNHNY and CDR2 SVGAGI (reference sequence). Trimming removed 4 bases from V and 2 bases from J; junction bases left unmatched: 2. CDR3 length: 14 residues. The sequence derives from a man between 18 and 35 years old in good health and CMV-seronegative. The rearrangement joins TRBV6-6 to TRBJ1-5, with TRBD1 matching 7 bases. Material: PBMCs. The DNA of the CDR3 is TGTGCCAGCAGTTTTGACAGGGGCAATCAGCCCCAGCATTTT. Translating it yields CASSFDRGNQPQHF.